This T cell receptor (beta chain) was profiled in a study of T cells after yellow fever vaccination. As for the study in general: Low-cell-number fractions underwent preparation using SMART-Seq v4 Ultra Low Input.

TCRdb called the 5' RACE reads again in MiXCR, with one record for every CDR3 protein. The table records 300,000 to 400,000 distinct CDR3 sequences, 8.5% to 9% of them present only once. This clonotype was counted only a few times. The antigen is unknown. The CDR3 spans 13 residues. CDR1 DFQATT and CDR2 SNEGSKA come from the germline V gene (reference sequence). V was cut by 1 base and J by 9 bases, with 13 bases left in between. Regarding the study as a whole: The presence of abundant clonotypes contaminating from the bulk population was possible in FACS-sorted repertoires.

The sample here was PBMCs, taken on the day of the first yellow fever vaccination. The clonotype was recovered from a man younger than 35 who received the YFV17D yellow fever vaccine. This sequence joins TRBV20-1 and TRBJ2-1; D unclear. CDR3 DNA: TGCAGTGCTAGAGGATTTTTAACTCTTGAGCAGTTCTTC. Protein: CSARGFLTLEQFF.